This T cell receptor (beta chain) emerged from a study of T cell repertoires and leukemia-associated antigens. Study context: Some 17 million effective reads came from all samples combined. Study outcomes and limitations: V, J, VDJ and CDR3 counts did not differ significantly among groups. Specificity and function of the expanded clones need further investigation.

Without fetal bovine serum, CD3+ T cells were rested overnight. On this clonotype itself: The target antigen is unknown.

V was clipped by 2 bases and J by 2 bases; unmatched bases: 6. CDR3 size: 15 residues. One entry per CDR3 protein results from TCRdb running MiXCR on the 5' RACE reads. The data show about 11,000 distinct CDR3 sequences, about 42% seen once. The origin of this receptor is a female donor in good health. Sequenced input: CD3+ T cells sorted from blood and cultured. This chain joins TRBV12-3 or TRBV12-4 and TRBJ2-7, with 7 bases matching TRBD2. The CDR3: CASSLTGRSPYEQYF. CDR3 bases: TGTGCCAGCAGTTTAACCGGGAGGTCTCCCTACGAGCAGTACTTC.